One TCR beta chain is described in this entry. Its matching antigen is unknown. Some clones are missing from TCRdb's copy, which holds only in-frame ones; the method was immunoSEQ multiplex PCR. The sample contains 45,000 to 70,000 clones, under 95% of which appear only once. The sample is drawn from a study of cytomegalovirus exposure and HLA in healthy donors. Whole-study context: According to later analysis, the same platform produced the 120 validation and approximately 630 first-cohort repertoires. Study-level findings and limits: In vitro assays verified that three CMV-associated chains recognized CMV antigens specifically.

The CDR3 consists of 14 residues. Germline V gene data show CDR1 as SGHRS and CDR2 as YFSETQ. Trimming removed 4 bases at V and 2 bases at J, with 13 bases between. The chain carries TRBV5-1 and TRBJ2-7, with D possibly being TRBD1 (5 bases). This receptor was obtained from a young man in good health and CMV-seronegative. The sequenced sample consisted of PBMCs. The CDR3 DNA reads TGCGCCAGCAGCCCGCGCACAGGAGCCTACGAGCAGTACTTC. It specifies CASSPRTGAYEQYF.